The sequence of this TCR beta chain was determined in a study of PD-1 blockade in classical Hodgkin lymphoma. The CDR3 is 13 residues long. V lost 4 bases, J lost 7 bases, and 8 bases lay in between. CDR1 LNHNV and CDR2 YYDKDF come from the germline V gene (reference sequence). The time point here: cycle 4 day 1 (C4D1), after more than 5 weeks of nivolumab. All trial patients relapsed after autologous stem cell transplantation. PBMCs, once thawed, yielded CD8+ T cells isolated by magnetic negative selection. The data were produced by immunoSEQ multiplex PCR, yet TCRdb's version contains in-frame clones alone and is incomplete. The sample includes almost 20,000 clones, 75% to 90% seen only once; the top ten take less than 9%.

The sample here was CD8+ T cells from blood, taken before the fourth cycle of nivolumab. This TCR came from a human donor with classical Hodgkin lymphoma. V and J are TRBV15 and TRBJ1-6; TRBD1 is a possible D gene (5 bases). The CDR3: CATSTGENSPLHF. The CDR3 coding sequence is TGTGCCACCAGCACGGGGGAGAATTCACCCCTCCACTTT.